Sequencing of this T cell receptor (beta chain) was carried out in a study of shared clonotypes between healthy human individuals. About the research overall: The plates for each donor numbered three CD4 naive, three CD4 memory, two CD8 naive and one CD8 memory. Whole-study findings and limits: Generation probabilities were higher for clonotypes shared across all four sorted-subset donors than for unshared ones. Naive CD4 clonotypes overlapped across a few donors at approximately 5.5%.

Trimming took off 6 bases at V and 2 bases at J, with 17 bases between the two ends. This CDR3 has 15 residues. Germline V gene lookup returns CDR1 MNHEY and CDR2 SVGAGI. Sequencing was at deep level. Data came from immunoSEQ multiplex PCR; TCRdb stores just in-frame clones and leaves some out. Of hundreds of thousands of clones in the sample, 95% to 98% are singletons; the top ten hold 0.057%. Concerning this clone itself: Its antigen is still unknown.

The TCR was taken from a woman aged 30 to 39 in good health. The chain is built from TRBV6-5 and TRBJ2-7; D unclear. The sample was naive CD4+ T cells sorted from blood. The subset here: CD45RA+ positively selected. CDR3 region: CASSYPGSNTYEQYF. The CDR3, as DNA: TGTGCCAGCAGCTATCCGGGCAGCAACACCTACGAGCAGTACTTC.